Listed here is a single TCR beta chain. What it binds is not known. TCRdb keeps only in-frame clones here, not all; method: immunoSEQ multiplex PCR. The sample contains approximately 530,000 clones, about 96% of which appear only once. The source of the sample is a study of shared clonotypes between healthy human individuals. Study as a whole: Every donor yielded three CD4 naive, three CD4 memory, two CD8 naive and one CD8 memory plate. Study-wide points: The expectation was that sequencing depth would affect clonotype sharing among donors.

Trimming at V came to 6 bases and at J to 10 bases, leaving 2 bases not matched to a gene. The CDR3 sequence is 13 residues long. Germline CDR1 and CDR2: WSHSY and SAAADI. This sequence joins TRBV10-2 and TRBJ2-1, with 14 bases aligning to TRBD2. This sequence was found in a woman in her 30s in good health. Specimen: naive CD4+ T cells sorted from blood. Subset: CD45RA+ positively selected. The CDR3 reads CASRTSGRGEQFF. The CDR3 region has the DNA TGCGCCAGCAGGACTAGCGGGAGGGGCGAGCAGTTCTTC.